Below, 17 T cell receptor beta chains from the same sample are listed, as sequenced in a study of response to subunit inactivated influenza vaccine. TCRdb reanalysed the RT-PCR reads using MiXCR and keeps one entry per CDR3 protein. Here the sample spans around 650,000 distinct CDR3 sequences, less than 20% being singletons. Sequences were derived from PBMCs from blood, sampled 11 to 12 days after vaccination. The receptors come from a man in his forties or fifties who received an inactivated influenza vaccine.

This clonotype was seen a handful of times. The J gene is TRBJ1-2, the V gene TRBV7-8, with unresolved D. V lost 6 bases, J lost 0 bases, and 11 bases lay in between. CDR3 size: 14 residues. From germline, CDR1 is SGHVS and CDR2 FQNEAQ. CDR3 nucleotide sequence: TGTGCCAGCAGGGCGGGGAGAGCTAACTATGGCTACACCTTC. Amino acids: CASRAGRANYGYTF.

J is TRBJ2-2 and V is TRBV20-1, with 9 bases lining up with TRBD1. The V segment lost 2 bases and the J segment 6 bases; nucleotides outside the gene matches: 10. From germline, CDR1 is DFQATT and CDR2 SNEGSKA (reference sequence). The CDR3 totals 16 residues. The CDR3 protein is CSARPPPQGAAGELFF. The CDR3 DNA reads TGCAGTGCTAGACCCCCCCCACAGGGGGCGGCCGGGGAGCTGTTTTTT.

Written as DNA, the CDR3 is TGTGCCAGCAGCGTACGACCAGGGGCCTCTGGAAACACCATATATTTT. Residues: CASSVRPGASGNTIYF. The chain uses TRBV11-2 and TRBJ1-3; D is perhaps TRBD1 (6 bases). Trimming removed 5 bases at V and 0 bases at J, with 14 bases between. This CDR3 has 16 amino acids. Germline CDR1 and CDR2: SGHAT and FQNNGV.

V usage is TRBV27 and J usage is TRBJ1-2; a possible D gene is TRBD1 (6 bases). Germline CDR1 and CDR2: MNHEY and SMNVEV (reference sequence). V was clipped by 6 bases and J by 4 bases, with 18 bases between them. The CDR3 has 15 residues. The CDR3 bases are TGTGCCAGCAGCCTAGGCAGGGGCCGCACCTATGGCTACACCTTC. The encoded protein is CASSLGRGRTYGYTF.

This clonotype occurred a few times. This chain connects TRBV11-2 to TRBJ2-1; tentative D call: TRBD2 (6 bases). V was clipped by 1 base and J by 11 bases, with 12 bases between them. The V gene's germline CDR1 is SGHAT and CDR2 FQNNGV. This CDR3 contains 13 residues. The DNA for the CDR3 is TGTGCCAGCAGCTTAGTCGTCGGCGGGAAGCAGTTCTTC. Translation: CASSLVVGGKQFF.

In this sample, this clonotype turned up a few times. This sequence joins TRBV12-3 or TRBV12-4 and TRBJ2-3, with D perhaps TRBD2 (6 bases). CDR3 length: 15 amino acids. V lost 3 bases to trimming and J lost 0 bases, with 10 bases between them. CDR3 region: CASSLEGESTDTQYF. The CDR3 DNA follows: TGTGCCAGCAGTTTGGAGGGAGAAAGCACAGATACGCAGTATTTT.

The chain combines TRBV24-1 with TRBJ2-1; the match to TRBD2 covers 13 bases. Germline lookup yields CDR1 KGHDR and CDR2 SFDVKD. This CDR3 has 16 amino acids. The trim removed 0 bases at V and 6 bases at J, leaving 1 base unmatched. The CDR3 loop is CATSDLGTSGINEQFF. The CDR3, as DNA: TGTGCCACCAGTGATTTGGGGACTAGCGGGATCAATGAGCAGTTCTTC.

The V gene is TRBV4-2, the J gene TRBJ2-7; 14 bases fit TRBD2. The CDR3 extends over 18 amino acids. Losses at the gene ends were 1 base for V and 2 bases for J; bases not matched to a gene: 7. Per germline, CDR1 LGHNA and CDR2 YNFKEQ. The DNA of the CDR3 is TGTGCCAGCAGCCAAGCGGGGACTAGCGGGGGTCTTACCTACGAGCAGTACTTC. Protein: CASSQAGTSGGLTYEQYF.

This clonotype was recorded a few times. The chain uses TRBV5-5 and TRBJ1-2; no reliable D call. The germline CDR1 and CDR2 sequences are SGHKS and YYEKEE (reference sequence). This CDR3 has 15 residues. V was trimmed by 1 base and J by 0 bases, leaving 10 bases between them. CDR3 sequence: CASSLTTHSNYGYTF. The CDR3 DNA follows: TGTGCCAGCAGCTTGACGACTCACTCTAACTATGGCTACACCTTC.

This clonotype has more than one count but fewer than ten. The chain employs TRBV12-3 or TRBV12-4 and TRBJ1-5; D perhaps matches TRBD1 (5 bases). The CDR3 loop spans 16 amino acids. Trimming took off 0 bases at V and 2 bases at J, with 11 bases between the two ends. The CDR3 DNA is TGTGCCAGCAGTTTAGCGCAGGGATTGGGCAATCAGCCCCAGCATTTT. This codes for CASSLAQGLGNQPQHF.

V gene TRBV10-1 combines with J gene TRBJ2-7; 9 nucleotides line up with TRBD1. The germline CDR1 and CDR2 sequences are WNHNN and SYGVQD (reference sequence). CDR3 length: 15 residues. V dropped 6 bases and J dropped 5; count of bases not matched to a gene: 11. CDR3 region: CASRAGTGNSDEQYF. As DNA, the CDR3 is TGCGCCAGCAGAGCCGGGACAGGGAATAGTGACGAGCAGTACTTC.

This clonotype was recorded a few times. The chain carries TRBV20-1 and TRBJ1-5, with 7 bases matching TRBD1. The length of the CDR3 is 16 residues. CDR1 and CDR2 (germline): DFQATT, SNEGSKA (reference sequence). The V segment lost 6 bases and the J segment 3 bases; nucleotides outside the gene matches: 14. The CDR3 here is CSALSYSGGDNQPQHF. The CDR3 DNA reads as TGCAGTGCGCTTTCGTACTCAGGGGGAGACAATCAGCCCCAGCATTTT.

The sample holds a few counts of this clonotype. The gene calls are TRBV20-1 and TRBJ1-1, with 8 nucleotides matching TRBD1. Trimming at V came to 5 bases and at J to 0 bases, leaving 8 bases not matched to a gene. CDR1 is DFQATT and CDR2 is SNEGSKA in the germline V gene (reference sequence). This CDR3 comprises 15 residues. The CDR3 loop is CSAPAGTGLNTEAFF. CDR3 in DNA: TGCAGTGCTCCCGCCGGGACAGGTTTGAACACTGAAGCTTTCTTT.

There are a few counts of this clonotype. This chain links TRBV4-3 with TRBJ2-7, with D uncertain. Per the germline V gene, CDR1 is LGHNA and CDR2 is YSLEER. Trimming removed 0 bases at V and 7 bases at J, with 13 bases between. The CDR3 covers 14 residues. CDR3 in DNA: TGCGCCAGCAGCCAAGATTCACAGTCCCAGGAGCAGTACTTC. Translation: CASSQDSQSQEQYF.

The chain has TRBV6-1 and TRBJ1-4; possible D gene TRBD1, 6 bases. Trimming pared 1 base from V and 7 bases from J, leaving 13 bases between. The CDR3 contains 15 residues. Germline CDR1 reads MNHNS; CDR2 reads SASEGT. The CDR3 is CASSEESGVFEKLFF. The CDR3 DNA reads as TGTGCCAGCAGTGAAGAATCAGGGGTTTTTGAAAAACTGTTTTTT.

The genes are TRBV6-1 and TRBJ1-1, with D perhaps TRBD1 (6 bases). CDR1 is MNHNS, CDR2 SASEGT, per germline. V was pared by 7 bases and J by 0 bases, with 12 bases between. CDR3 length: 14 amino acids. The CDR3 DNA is TGTGCCAGCAAGGGGGGGGGAATGAACACTGAAGCTTTCTTT. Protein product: CASKGGGMNTEAFF.

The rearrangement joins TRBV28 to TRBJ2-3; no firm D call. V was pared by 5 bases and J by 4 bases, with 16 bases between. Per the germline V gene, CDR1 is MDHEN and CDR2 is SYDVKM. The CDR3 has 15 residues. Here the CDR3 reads CASSLNPSSPDTQYF. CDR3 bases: TGTGCCAGCAGTCTGAATCCATCGTCGCCAGATACGCAGTATTTT.